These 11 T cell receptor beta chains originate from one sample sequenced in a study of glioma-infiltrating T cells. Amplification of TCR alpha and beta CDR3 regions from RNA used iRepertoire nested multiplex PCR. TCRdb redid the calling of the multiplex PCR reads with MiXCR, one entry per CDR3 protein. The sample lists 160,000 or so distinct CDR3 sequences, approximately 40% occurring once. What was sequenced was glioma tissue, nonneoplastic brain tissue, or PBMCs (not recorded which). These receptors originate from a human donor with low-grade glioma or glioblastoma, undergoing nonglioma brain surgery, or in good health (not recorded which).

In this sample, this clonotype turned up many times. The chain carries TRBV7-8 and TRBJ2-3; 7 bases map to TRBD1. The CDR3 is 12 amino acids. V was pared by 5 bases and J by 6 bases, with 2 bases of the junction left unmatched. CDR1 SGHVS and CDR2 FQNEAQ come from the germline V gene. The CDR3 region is CASSRGLDTQYF. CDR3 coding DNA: TGTGCCAGCAGCAGGGGGCTGGATACGCAGTATTTT. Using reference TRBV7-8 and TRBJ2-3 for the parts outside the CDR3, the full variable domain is GAGVSQSPRYKVAKRGQDVALRCDPISGHVSLFWYQQALGQGPEFLTYFQNEAQLDKSGLPSDRFFAERPEGSVSTLKIQRTQQEDSAVYLCASSRGLDTQYFGPGTRLTVL.

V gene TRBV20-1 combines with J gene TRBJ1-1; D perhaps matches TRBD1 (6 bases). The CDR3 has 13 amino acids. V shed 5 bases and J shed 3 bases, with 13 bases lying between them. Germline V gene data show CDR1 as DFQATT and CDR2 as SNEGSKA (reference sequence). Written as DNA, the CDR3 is TGCAGTGCTCGCAGTGAGGGGGACACTGAAGCTTTCTTT. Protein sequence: CSARSEGDTEAFF.

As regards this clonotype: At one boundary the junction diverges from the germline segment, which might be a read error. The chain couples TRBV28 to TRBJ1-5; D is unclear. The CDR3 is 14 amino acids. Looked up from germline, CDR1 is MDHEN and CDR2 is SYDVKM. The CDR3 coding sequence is TGTGCCAGCAACAAAGATCCGGGGAATCAGACCCAGCATTTT. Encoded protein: CASNKDPGNQTQHF.

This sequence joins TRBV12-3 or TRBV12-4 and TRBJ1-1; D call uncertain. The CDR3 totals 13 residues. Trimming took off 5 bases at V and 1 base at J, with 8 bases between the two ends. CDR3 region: CASSPERNTEAFF. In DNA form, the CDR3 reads TGTGCCAGCAGTCCAGAGCGGAACACTGAAGCTTTCTTT.

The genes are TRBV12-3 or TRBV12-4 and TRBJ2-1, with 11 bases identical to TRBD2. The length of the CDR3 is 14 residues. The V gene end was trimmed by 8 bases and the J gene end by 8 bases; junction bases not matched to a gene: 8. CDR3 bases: TGTGCCAGCTCCACTAGCGGGAGTTTTGATGAGCAGTTCTTC. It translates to CASSTSGSFDEQFF.

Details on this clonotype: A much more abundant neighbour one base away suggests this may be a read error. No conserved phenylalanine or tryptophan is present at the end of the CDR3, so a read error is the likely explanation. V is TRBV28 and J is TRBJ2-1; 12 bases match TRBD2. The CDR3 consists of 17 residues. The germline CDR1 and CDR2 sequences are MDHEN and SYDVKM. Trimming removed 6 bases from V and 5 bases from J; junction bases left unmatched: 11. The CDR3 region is CASRPSGRASHNNEQFL. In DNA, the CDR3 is TGTGCCAGCAGGCCTAGCGGGAGGGCCAGTCATAACAATGAGCAGTTCCTC.

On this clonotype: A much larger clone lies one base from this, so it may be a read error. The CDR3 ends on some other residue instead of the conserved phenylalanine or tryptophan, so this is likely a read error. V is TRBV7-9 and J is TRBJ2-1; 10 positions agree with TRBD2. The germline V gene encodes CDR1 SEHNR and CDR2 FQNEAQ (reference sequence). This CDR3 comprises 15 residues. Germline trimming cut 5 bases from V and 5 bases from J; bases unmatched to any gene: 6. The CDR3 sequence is CASSAGLAKHNEQFL. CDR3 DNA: TGTGCCAGCAGCGCGGGACTAGCGAAACACAATGAGCAGTTCTTA.

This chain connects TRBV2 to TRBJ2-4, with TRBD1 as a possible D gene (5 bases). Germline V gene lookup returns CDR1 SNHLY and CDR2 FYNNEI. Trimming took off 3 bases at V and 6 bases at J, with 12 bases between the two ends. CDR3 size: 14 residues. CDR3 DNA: TGTGCCAGCAGTGACATGGGGCCGGGAAACATTCAGTACTTC. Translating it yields CASSDMGPGNIQYF. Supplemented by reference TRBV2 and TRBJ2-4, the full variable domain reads EPEVTQTPSHQVTQMGQEVILRCVPISNHLYFYWYRQILGQKVEFLVSFYNNEISEKSEIFDDQFSVERPDGSNFTLKIRSTKLEDSAMYFCASSDMGPGNIQYFGAGTRLSVL.

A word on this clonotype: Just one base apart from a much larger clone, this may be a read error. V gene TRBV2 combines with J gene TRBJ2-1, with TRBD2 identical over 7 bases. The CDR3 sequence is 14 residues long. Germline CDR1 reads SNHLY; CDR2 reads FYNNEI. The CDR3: CASSAGGAGNEEFF. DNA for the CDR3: TGTGCCAGCAGTGCGGGAGGTGCGGGAAATGAGGAGTTCTTC.

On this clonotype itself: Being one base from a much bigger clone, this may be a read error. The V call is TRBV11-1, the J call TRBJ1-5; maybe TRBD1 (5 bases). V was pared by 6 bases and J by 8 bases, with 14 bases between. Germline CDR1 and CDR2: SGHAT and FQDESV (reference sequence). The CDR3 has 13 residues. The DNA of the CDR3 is TGTGCCAGCAGTTCCTTTGGGGGTAAGCCCCAGCATTTT. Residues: CASSSFGGKPQHF.

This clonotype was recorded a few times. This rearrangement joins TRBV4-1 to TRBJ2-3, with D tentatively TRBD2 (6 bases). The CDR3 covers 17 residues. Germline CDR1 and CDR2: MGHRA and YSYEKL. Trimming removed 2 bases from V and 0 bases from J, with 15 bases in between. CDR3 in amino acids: CASSQLTGLTSTDTQYF. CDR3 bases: TGCGCCAGCAGCCAACTCACGGGACTGACTAGCACAGATACGCAGTATTTT.